Sequencing of this TCR beta chain was carried out in a study of OX40 agonist ivuxolimab in advanced cancers. Across the whole study: People in dose escalation had one of these cancers: hepatocellular carcinoma, melanoma, renal cell or head and neck cancer. General observations from the study: CD4+ and CD8+ blood T cells expanded clonally by week 6 at 0.1 to 3.0 mg/kg.

The CDR3 length is 17 residues. The germline V gene encodes CDR1 LNHDA and CDR2 SQIVND (reference sequence). The J segment lost 0 bases and the V segment lost 5 bases, leaving 8 bases of the junction unmatched. To note about this clone: Its antigen is unidentified.

The assay was immunoSEQ multiplex PCR, and TCRdb's table has in-frame clones only and misses some. The sample yields roughly 70,000 clones, more than 70% seen once. This TCR came from an adult with an advanced solid tumor such as melanoma, head and neck, liver or kidney cancer. The material was CD4+ or CD8+ T cells sorted from blood, obtained in a trial of the OX40 agonist ivuxolimab. The rearrangement links TRBV19 to TRBJ1-5, with TRBD1 matching over 9 bases. CDR3 sequence (DNA): TGTGCCAGTAGTCCACTCCGGGGACAGGGTAGCAATCAGCCCCAGCATTTT. This translates into CASSPLRGQGSNQPQHF.